This T cell receptor beta chain was recovered during a study of T cells of healthy individuals. The germline gives CDR1 SGHTA, CDR2 FQGNSA. The CDR3 extends over 16 amino acids. Each CDR3 protein is one row after TCRdb ran MiXCR on the 5' RACE reads. The sample has tens of thousands of distinct CDR3 sequences; roughly 5% are singletons. This clonotype was picked up many times. The junction shows a germline mismatch at one end, possibly a read error. V usage is TRBV7-2 and J usage is TRBJ2-1, with 11 nucleotides matching TRBD2. The receptor's source is a female donor in good health. CDR3 sequence: CASSLAGGPSYNEQFF. DNA of the CDR3: TGTGCCAGCAGTTTAGCGGGAGGGCCCTCCTACAATGAGCAGTTCTTC.